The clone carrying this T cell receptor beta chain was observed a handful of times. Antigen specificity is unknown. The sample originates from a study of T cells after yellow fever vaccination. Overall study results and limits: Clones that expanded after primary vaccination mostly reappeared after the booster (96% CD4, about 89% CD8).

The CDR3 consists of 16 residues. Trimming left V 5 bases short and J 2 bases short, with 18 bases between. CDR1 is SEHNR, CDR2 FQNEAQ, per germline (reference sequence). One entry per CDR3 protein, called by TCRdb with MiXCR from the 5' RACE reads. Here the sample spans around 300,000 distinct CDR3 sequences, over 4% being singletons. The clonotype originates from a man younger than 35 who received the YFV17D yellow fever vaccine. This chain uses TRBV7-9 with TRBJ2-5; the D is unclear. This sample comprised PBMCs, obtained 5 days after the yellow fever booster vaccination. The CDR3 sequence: CASSSTVLLSQETQYF. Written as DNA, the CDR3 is TGTGCCAGCAGCAGCACAGTTTTACTTTCTCAAGAGACCCAGTACTTC.